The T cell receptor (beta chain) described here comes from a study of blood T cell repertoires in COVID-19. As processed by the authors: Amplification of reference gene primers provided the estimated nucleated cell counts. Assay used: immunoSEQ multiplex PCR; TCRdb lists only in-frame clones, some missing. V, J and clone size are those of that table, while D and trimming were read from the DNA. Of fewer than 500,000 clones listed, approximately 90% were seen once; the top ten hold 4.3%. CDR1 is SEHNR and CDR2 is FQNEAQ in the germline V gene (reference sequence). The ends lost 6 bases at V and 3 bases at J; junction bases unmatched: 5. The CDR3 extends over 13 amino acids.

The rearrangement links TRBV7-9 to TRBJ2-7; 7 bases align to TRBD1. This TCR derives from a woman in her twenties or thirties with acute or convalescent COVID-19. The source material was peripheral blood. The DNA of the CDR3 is TGTGCCAGCAGTCGGACAGGACTCTACGAGCAGTACTTC. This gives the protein CASSRTGLYEQYF. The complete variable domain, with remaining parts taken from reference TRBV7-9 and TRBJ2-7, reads DTGVSQNPRHKITKRGQNVTFRCDPISEHNRLYWYRQTLGQGPEFLTYFQNEAQLEKSRLLSDRFSAERPKGSFSTLEIQRTEQGDSAMYLCASSRTGLYEQYFGPGTRLTVT.